This TCR beta chain was identified in a study of T cells in Graves' hyperthyroidism and ophthalmopathy. Study outcomes and limitations: Blood samples included most of the expanded thyroid clonotypes exceeding 0.001. Before onset, by a median of about six months, the model predicted ophthalmopathy.

Researchers took RNA transcripts and amplified the TCR beta CDR3 regions from them. TCR CDR3 underwent first-round RT-PCR with the HTBI primer set. One entry per CDR3 protein, called by TCRdb with MiXCR from the multiplex PCR reads. Among 600,000 to 650,000 distinct CDR3 sequences listed, less than 25% were seen once. This CDR3 has 13 amino acids. The germline V gene has CDR1 ENHRY and CDR2 SYGVKD. V gave up 3 bases and J gave up 7 bases; unmatched junction bases: 3. Points on this clonotype: Its antigen remains unidentified.

This clonotype originated in a man younger than 45 with Graves' ophthalmopathy. The genes are TRBV10-3 and TRBJ1-5; the match to TRBD1 covers 7 bases. Sequenced: blood. The CDR3 loop reads CAISDRDRQPQHF. The DNA for the CDR3 is TGTGCCATCAGTGATAGGGACAGACAGCCCCAGCATTTT.